This T cell receptor (beta chain) came from a study of blood T cell repertoires in COVID-19. Across the study: Sites in the United States, Italy and Spain provided acute and convalescent COVID-19 samples. Sources were T cells, B-cell-depleted T cells, or PBMCs; the material itself was cDNA or gDNA.

Original handling: For nucleated cells, counts were estimated from reference gene primer amplification. Profiled with immunoSEQ multiplex PCR; TCRdb holds only in-frame clones, not every one. Clone size and V and J calls were adopted from that table, with D and trimming inferred from the DNA. The sample lists tens of thousands of clones; roughly 84% were seen once. This sequence originates from a man aged 50 to 60 with acute or convalescent COVID-19. Sequencing was done on a sample of peripheral blood.

CDR3 in DNA: TGTGCCAGCAGTACACCGGGACTAAGCACAGATACGCAGTATTTT. It is translated as CASSTPGLSTDTQYF. The rearrangement links TRBV6-5 to TRBJ2-3, with TRBD2 matching 7 bases. The CDR3 is 15 amino acids. Germline values: CDR1 MNHEY, CDR2 SVGAGI. J lost 0 bases, V lost 5 bases, and 5 bases had no gene match.